The T cell receptor beta chain under discussion was sequenced for a study of blood T cell repertoires in COVID-19. Looking at the study overall: Samples came from the United States, Italy and Spain, spanning acute and convalescent COVID-19. Sources were T cells, B-cell-depleted T cells, or PBMCs; the material itself was cDNA or gDNA.

Original processing notes: From reference gene primer amplification, estimates of nucleated cell counts were derived. TCRdb keeps only in-frame clones here, not all; method: immunoSEQ multiplex PCR. From that table come the V and J calls and clone size; the DNA was used to work out D and trimming. The sample lists about 360,000 clones, roughly 88% occurring once. Recruits, aged about 18 to 95 years, lived in about two dozen US areas. Germline CDR1 and CDR2: SGHRS and YFSETQ. Trimming stripped 1 base from V and 4 bases from J, with 19 bases between. The CDR3 runs 17 residues. Sequenced material: PBMCs or T cells enriched from blood (not recorded which). The TCR comes from a woman aged 40 to 50 with acute COVID-19. The rearrangement links TRBV5-1 to TRBJ2-3; tentative D call: TRBD2 (7 bases). CDR3 protein: CASSLSQAGALADTQYF. CDR3 nucleotide sequence: TGCGCCAGCAGCTTGTCTCAGGCGGGGGCGCTCGCAGATACGCAGTATTTT.